These 6 T cell receptor beta chains share one sample of origin, sequenced in a study of blood T cell repertoires in COVID-19 (dated by TCRdb to 2018 to 2020). Receptors were amplified or captured by the immunoSEQ multiplex PCR assay. TCRdb mirrors the immuneACCESS table, restricted to in-frame sequences. Some clones are absent from its copies; in checked studies, under half trace to an unresolved V gene, and the reason for the others is unknown. The sample table holds more than 150,000 clones, of which roughly nine tenths were seen once. The top ten clones comprise 0.5% to 0.65% of the sample. What was sequenced was peripheral blood. Receptor source: a man in his fifties with acute or convalescent COVID-19.

The chain uses TRBV5-4 and TRBJ2-6, with D possibly matching TRBD2 (5 bases). The CDR3 covers 15 residues. V lost 4 bases and J 0 bases, leaving 8 bases between the germline ends. Germline CDR1 is SGHNT and CDR2 is YYREEE (reference sequence). The CDR3, as DNA: TGTGCCAGCAGCCCTCGGGGCTCTGGGGCCAACGTCCTGACTTTC. Translated, it gives CASSPRGSGANVLTF.

This chain connects TRBV27 to TRBJ2-1; 11 nucleotides agree with TRBD1. The CDR3 extends over 17 amino acids. V shed 5 bases and J 0 bases; nucleotides not matched to a gene: 6. Germline CDR1 MNHEY, CDR2 SMNVEV (reference sequence). In nucleotides, the CDR3 is TGTGCCAGCAGTGCCACCGGGACAGGGGGCTCCTACAATGAGCAGTTCTTC. Its protein product is CASSATGTGGSYNEQFF.

V gene TRBV18 combines with J gene TRBJ2-1; D may be TRBD1 (6 bases). CDR1 KGHSH and CDR2 LQKENI come from the germline V gene. Trimming left V 0 bases short and J 5 bases short, with 14 bases between. The CDR3 length is 16 residues. The CDR3 coding sequence is TGTGCCAGCTCACCACCATCAACAGGGAGTGACAATGAGCAGTTCTTC. The encoded protein is CASSPPSTGSDNEQFF.

As DNA, the CDR3 is TGTGCCAGCAGTTTAAGGGACAGACTAAATCAGCCCCAGCATTTT. It translates to CASSLRDRLNQPQHF. V is TRBV28 and J is TRBJ1-5; 7 bases agree with TRBD1. Germline assignment: CDR1 MDHEN and CDR2 SYDVKM. The length of the CDR3 is 15 residues. Trimming at V came to 2 bases and at J to 4 bases, leaving 5 bases not matched to a gene.

The gene calls are TRBV7-9 and TRBJ1-1; TRBD1 is a possible D gene (5 bases). The germline V gene encodes CDR1 SEHNR and CDR2 FQNEAQ (reference sequence). The CDR3 has 16 amino acids. V shed 5 bases and J shed 0 bases, with 16 bases lying between them. CDR3 sequence: CASSLGHGGLNTEAFF. CDR3 nucleotide sequence: TGTGCCAGCAGCCTTGGCCACGGGGGGTTGAACACTGAAGCTTTCTTT.

The chain uses TRBV6-5 and TRBJ2-5; D unresolved. V lost 6 bases, J lost 0 bases, and 11 bases lay in between. This CDR3 region has 14 residues. Germline V gene lookup returns CDR1 MNHEY and CDR2 SVGAGI. The CDR3 here is CASRNSVYQETQYF. The CDR3 bases are TGTGCCAGCAGGAACTCCGTGTACCAAGAGACCCAGTACTTC.